These 7 T cell receptor beta chains were sequenced from one sample in a study of T cell responses to AZD1222 COVID-19 vaccine (dated by TCRdb to 2020 to 2022). Library construction relied on the immunoSEQ multiplex PCR assay. Held by TCRdb, this immuneACCESS table contains in-frame sequences only and omits some clones. Under half of the omission traces to an unresolved V gene where checked; the cause of the rest is unknown. In all, the sample holds roughly 140,000 clones, and approximately 89% of those were seen once. The top ten hold 5.2% of the sample. In the paper's terms, the time point label means: baseline before first vaccination. The specimen was peripheral blood, collected on day 0 of AZD1222 vaccination. These TCRs come from an adult in good health.

J is TRBJ1-2 and V is TRBV2, with 9 nucleotides matching TRBD1. The J segment lost 2 bases and the V segment lost 5 bases, leaving 3 bases of the junction unmatched. In germline, CDR1 is SNHLY, CDR2 FYNNEI. This CDR3 is 14 amino acids long. The CDR3 bases are TGTGCCAGCAGTTTACAGGGGGCAAACTATGGCTACACCTTC. This codes for CASSLQGANYGYTF.

The chain employs TRBV4-2 and TRBJ1-1; the match to TRBD1 covers 9 bases. The germline CDR1 and CDR2 sequences are LGHNA and YNFKEQ. The V segment lost 4 bases and the J segment 5 bases; nucleotides outside the gene matches: 5. The CDR3 spans 14 residues. CDR3 sequence (DNA): TGTGCCAGCAGCCCAGGACAGGGGCTGACTGAAGCTTTCTTT. Encoded protein: CASSPGQGLTEAFF.

J is TRBJ2-2 and V is TRBV5-1; D not certain. The germline V gene encodes CDR1 SGHRS and CDR2 YFSETQ. V was clipped by 5 bases and J by 2 bases, with 10 bases between them. The CDR3 spans 14 residues. CDR3 sequence reads: CASRDLLNTGELFF. As DNA, the CDR3 is TGCGCCAGCAGGGACCTTCTCAACACCGGGGAGCTGTTTTTT.

The chain recombines TRBV7-3 with TRBJ2-2, with no clear D. Germline CDR1 reads SGHTA; CDR2 reads FQGTGA. The CDR3 length is 14 residues. With 5 bases removed from V and 3 bases from J, the gap between germline ends came to 10 bases. The CDR3 nucleotides are TGTGCCAGCAGCCGAACCCTGCACACCGGGGAGCTGTTTTTT. This codes for CASSRTLHTGELFF.

J is TRBJ1-1 and V is TRBV25-1, with TRBD1 identical over 8 bases. CDR3 length: 14 residues. V shed 3 bases and J 8 bases; nucleotides not matched to a gene: 8. CDR1 is MGHDK and CDR2 is SYGVNS in the germline V gene. This CDR3 is CASSDPRGLPEAFF. DNA of the CDR3: TGTGCCAGCAGTGACCCCAGGGGGCTACCAGAAGCTTTCTTT.

The sample holds one count of this clone. V and J are TRBV6-6 and TRBJ1-2; D gene uncertain. The CDR3 length is 14 residues. Trimming pared 2 bases from V and 6 bases from J, leaving 13 bases between. Germline assignment: CDR1 MNHNY and CDR2 SVGAGI (reference sequence). CDR3 residues: CASSYPSGQNGYTF. DNA of the CDR3: TGTGCCAGCAGTTACCCTTCCGGGCAGAATGGCTACACCTTC.

This rearrangement joins TRBV25-1 to TRBJ1-1; no firm D call. The V gene lost 3 bases and the J gene lost 3 bases, with 8 bases spanning the gap. The CDR3 is 13 amino acids. Germline CDR1 reads MGHDK; CDR2 reads SYGVNS. CDR3 sequence reads: CASSDWAYTEAFF. Here the CDR3 DNA reads TGTGCCAGCAGTGACTGGGCTTACACTGAAGCTTTCTTT. Full variable domain (remainder filled in from reference TRBV25-1 and TRBJ1-1): EADIYQTPRYLVIGTGKKITLECSQTMGHDKMYWYQQDPGMELHLIHYSYGVNSTEKGDLSSESTVSRIRTEHFPLTLESARPSHTSQYLCASSDWAYTEAFFGQGTRLTVV.